This passage covers 13 T cell receptor beta chains from one sample sequenced in a study of OX40 agonist ivuxolimab in advanced cancers. The library was obtained by the immunoSEQ multiplex PCR assay. The clones in this table, taken by TCRdb from immuneACCESS, are in-frame only. Not every clone is retained; where verified, under half of the shortfall comes from an unresolved V gene, and the cause of the rest is unknown. This sample comprises tens of thousands of clones, roughly nine tenths of them detected only once. Together, the top ten hold over 10% of the sample. Sequencing was performed on CD4+ or CD8+ T cells sorted from blood, taken in a trial of the OX40 agonist ivuxolimab. These receptors came from an adult with an advanced solid tumor such as melanoma, head and neck, liver or kidney cancer.

The rearrangement uses TRBV28 and TRBJ2-4, with 15 bases fitting TRBD2. After removal of 6 bases from V and 2 bases from J, the junction contained 2 bases not matched to a gene. Germline CDR1 MDHEN, CDR2 SYDVKM. This CDR3 contains 16 residues. CDR3 protein: CASRGTSGRSKNIQYF. The CDR3 region has the DNA TGTGCCAGCAGGGGGACTAGCGGGAGGTCCAAAAACATTCAGTACTTC.

A word on this clone: The identical CDR3 is also encoded by other nucleotide sequences in the sample. The chain recombines TRBV7-9 with TRBJ2-5; 11 nucleotides line up with TRBD2. CDR1 is SEHNR, CDR2 FQNEAQ, per germline (reference sequence). This CDR3 region has 18 residues. V lost 5 bases, J lost 2 bases, and 13 bases stayed unmatched. CDR3 sequence reads: CASSPSSGGLRDQETQYF. The CDR3, as DNA: TGTGCCAGCAGCCCCTCTAGCGGGGGGCTTCGGGATCAAGAGACCCAGTACTTC. The full variable domain, its missing parts supplied by reference TRBV7-9 and TRBJ2-5, is DTGVSQNPRHKITKRGQNVTFRCDPISEHNRLYWYRQTLGQGPEFLTYFQNEAQLEKSRLLSDRFSAERPKGSFSTLEIQRTEQGDSAMYLCASSPSSGGLRDQETQYFGPGTRLLVL.

V is TRBV6-6 and J is TRBJ1-1; no reliable D call. The germline gives CDR1 MNHNY, CDR2 SVGAGI (reference sequence). V gave up 6 bases and J gave up 1 base, with 9 bases separating them. The CDR3 consists of 13 residues. DNA of the CDR3: TGTGCCAGCAGCTCACGTCAGAACACTGAAGCTTTCTTT. Protein: CASSSRQNTEAFF.

CDR3 sequence reads: CASSYSGETQYF. DNA for the CDR3: TGTGCCAGCAGTTACTCGGGGGAGACCCAGTACTTC. The chain links TRBV6-5 to TRBJ2-5; D remains unclear. The CDR3 loop spans 12 amino acids. The germline V and J ends were trimmed by 0 bases and 5 bases, with 4 bases remaining between them. CDR1 and CDR2 from the germline V gene are MNHEY and SVGAGI.

The genes are TRBV5-1 and TRBJ1-1; no reliable D call. Germline V gene lookup returns CDR1 SGHRS and CDR2 YFSETQ. The V gene lost 0 bases and the J gene lost 0 bases, with 9 bases spanning the gap. The CDR3 is 15 residues long. The CDR3 sequence is CASSLVAGMNTEAFF. The CDR3 nucleotides are TGCGCCAGCAGCTTGGTGGCGGGAATGAACACTGAAGCTTTCTTT.

V is TRBV5-1 and J is TRBJ2-2, with unresolved D. The ends were cut back, 1 base at V and 2 bases at J, with 12 bases in the middle. The CDR3 runs 16 residues. The germline gives CDR1 SGHRS, CDR2 YFSETQ. CDR3 protein: CASSLYRLKNTGELFF. DNA for the CDR3: TGCGCCAGCAGCTTGTACAGACTTAAAAACACCGGGGAGCTGTTTTTT.

This clone was found once. J is TRBJ1-1 and V is TRBV7-2; possibly TRBD1 for D (5 bases). From germline, CDR1 is SGHTA and CDR2 FQGNSA. V shed 1 base and J shed 10 bases, with 7 bases lying between them. This CDR3 comprises 11 residues. In DNA, the CDR3 is TGTGCCAGCAGCTTAGGGGGGACAGCTTTCTTT. Its protein is CASSLGGTAFF. The variable domain in full, completed from reference TRBV7-2 and TRBJ1-1, reads GAGVSQSPSNKVTEKGKDVELRCDPISGHTALYWYRQSLGQGLEFLIYFQGNSAPDKSGLPSDRFSAERTGGSVSTLTIQRTQQEDSAVYLCASSLGGTAFFGQGTRLTVV.

V gene TRBV7-9 combines with J gene TRBJ2-5; D call uncertain. The V gene's germline CDR1 is SEHNR and CDR2 FQNEAQ (reference sequence). There are 12 residues in the CDR3. Trimming removed 5 bases from V and 5 bases from J, with 9 bases in between. Here the CDR3 reads CASSLNRETQYF. The CDR3 DNA reads TGTGCCAGCAGCCTGAACCGGGAGACCCAGTACTTC.

This chain links TRBV5-8 with TRBJ2-7; D not resolved. The germline V and J ends were trimmed by 1 base and 0 bases, with 8 bases remaining between them. CDR1 SGHTS and CDR2 YDEGEE come from the germline V gene. The CDR3 spans 14 residues. In nucleotides, the CDR3 is TGTGCCAGCAGCTTGCGGCGGACCTCCTACGAGCAGTACTTC. It translates to CASSLRRTSYEQYF.

This chain joins TRBV28 and TRBJ2-2; D remains ambiguous. Trimming stripped 8 bases from V and 0 bases from J, with 16 bases between. The CDR3 loop spans 16 amino acids. CDR1 and CDR2 (germline): MDHEN, SYDVKM. CDR3 DNA sequence: TGTGCCAGCCGACCCTTCGGGTTCGCGAACACCGGGGAGCTGTTTTTT. It translates to CASRPFGFANTGELFF.

V usage is TRBV5-6 and J usage is TRBJ2-7; D is perhaps TRBD2 (5 bases). Germline V gene sequence: CDR1 SGHDT, CDR2 YYEEEE. Trimming stripped 4 bases from V and 1 base from J, with 9 bases between. This CDR3 region has 13 residues. This CDR3 is CASSRRVSYEQYF. The CDR3 coding sequence is TGTGCCAGCAGCCGGCGGGTTTCCTACGAGCAGTACTTC. Full variable domain (missing parts from reference TRBV5-6 and TRBJ2-7): DAGVTQSPTHLIKTRGQQVTLRCSPKSGHDTVSWYQQALGQGPQFIFQYYEEEERQRGNFPDRFSGHQFPNYSSELNVNALLLGDSALYLCASSRRVSYEQYFGPGTRLTVT.

The CDR3 region is CASRKTGEATEAFF. The DNA for the CDR3 is TGTGCCAGCAGAAAGACAGGGGAGGCGACTGAAGCTTTCTTT. The chain joins TRBV27 to TRBJ1-1, with TRBD1 matching over 8 bases. Germline trimming cut 6 bases from V and 5 bases from J; bases unmatched to any gene: 8. The CDR3 has 14 residues. Germline values: CDR1 MNHEY, CDR2 SMNVEV (reference sequence).

The genes are TRBV2 and TRBJ2-7, with 7 bases identical to TRBD2. The CDR3 spans 12 residues. Germline V CDR1 and CDR2: SNHLY, FYNNEI. Trimming took 6 bases from V and 6 from J; bases not matched to a gene: 5. The CDR3 loop is CASSATGGEQYF. In DNA form, the CDR3 reads TGTGCCAGCAGCGCCACGGGGGGCGAGCAGTACTTC.